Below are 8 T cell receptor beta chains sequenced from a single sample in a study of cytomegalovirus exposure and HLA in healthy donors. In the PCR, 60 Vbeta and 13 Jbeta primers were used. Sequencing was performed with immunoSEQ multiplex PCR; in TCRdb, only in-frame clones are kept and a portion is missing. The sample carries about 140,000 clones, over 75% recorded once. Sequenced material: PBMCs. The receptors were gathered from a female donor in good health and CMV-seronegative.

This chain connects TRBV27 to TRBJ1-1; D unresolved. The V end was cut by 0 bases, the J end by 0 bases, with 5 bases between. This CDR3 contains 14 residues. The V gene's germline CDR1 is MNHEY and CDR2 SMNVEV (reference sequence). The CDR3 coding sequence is TGTGCCAGCAGTTTATCTCGGGTGAACACTGAAGCTTTCTTT. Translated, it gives CASSLSRVNTEAFF.

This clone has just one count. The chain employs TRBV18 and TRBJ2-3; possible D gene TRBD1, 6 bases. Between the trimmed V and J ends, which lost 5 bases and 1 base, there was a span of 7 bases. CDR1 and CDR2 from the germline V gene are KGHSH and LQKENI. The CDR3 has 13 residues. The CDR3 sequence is CASSGGGTDTQYF. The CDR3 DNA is TGTGCCAGCTCAGGGGGCGGCACAGATACGCAGTATTTT.

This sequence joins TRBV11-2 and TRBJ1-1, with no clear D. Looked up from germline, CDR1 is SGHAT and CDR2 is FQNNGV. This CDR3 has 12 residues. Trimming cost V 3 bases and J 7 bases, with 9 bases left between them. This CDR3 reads CASSFEVFEAFF. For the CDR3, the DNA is TGTGCCAGCAGCTTCGAGGTCTTTGAAGCTTTCTTT.

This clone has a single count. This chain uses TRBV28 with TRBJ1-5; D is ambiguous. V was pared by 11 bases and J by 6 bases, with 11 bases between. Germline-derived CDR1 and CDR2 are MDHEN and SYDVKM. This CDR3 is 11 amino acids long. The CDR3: CASEGGQPQHF. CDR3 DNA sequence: TGTGCCTCAGAAGGAGGTCAGCCCCAGCATTTT.

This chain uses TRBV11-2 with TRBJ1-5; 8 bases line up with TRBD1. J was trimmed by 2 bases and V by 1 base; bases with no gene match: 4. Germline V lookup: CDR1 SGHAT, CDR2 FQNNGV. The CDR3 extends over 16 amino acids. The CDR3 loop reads CASSLAGGAGNQPQHF. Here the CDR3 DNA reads TGTGCCAGCAGCTTAGCAGGGGGCGCCGGCAATCAGCCCCAGCATTTT. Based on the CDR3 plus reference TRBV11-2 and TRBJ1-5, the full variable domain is EAGVAQSPRYKIIEKRQSVAFWCNPISGHATLYWYQQILGQGPKLLIQFQNNGVVDDSQLPKDRFSAERLKGVDSTLKIQPAKLEDSAVYLCASSLAGGAGNQPQHFGDGTRLSIL.

CDR3 sequence (DNA): TGTGCCAGCAGTTACTCGGGACTAGCGGTCTCCTACGAGCAGTACTTC. It encodes CASSYSGLAVSYEQYF. The chain employs TRBV6-5 and TRBJ2-7, with TRBD2 matching over 11 bases. This CDR3 contains 16 residues. CDR1 is MNHEY, CDR2 SVGAGI, per germline. Trimming cost V 0 bases and J 0 bases; bases outside gene matches: 1.

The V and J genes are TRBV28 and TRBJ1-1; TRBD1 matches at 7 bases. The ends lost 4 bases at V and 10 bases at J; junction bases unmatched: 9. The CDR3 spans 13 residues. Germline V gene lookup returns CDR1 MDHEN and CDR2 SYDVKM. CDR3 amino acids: CASSYVDRAGAFF. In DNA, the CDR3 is TGTGCCAGCAGTTACGTAGACAGGGCGGGAGCTTTCTTT.

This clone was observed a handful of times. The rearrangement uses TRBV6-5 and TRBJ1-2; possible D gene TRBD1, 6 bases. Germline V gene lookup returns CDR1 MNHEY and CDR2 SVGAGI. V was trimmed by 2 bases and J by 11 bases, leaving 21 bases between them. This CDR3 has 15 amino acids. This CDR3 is CASSYTTRGGRRYTF. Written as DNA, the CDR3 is TGTGCCAGCAGTTACACAACTAGGGGGGGGCGGAGATACACCTTC.